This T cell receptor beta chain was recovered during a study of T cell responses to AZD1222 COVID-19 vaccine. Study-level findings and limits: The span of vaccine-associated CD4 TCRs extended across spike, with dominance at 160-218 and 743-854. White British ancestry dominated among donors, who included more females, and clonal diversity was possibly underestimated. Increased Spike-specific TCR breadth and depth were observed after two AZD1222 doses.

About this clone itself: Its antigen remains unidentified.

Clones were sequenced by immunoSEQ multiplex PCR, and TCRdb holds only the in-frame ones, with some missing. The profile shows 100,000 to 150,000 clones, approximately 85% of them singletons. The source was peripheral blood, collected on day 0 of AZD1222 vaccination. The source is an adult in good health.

The CDR3: CASSLGSGGPYNEQFF. The DNA of the CDR3 is TGTGCCAGCAGCTTAGGATCAGGGGGCCCTTACAATGAGCAGTTCTTC. The gene calls are TRBV11-2 and TRBJ2-1; 8 nucleotides match TRBD1. This CDR3 region has 16 residues. Germline CDR1 SGHAT, CDR2 FQNNGV. V was clipped by 1 base and J by 4 bases; unmatched bases: 6.